These 8 T cell receptor beta chains share one sample of origin, sequenced in a study of T-cell memory formation after mild COVID-19. TCRdb recomputed calls from the 5' RACE reads with MiXCR, one row per CDR3 protein. The repertoire holds some 120,000 distinct CDR3 sequences, 15% to 20% seen once, with about 5% in the top ten. The sequenced sample consisted of PBMCs or a T cell subset sorted from them (not recorded which). The receptors derive from a man aged 18 to 29 who had mild COVID-19 (a few samples of this study predate the infection). Cell type and time point are not known.

The V and J genes are TRBV10-1 and TRBJ2-7; maybe TRBD2 (6 bases). V was trimmed by 6 bases and J by 5 bases, leaving 14 bases between them. This CDR3 region has 13 residues. Germline assignment: CDR1 WNHNN and CDR2 SYGVQD (reference sequence). Written as DNA, the CDR3 is TGCGCCAGCAGATCTCCTAGCGTGCACGAGCAGTACTTC. Translating it yields CASRSPSVHEQYF.

This clonotype was seen many times. The J gene is TRBJ2-2, the V gene TRBV5-1; no reliable D call. Per germline, CDR1 SGHRS and CDR2 YFSETQ. The CDR3 sequence is 14 residues long. With 6 bases removed from V and 1 base from J, the gap between germline ends came to 10 bases. The CDR3 sequence: CASTTDGNTGELFF. DNA for the CDR3: TGCGCCAGCACCACGGACGGGAACACCGGGGAGCTGTTTTTT.

This rearrangement joins TRBV7-2 to TRBJ1-5, with 7 bases that match TRBD1. Germline-derived CDR1 and CDR2 are SGHTA and FQGNSA. The junction had 7 bases not matched to a gene; V was cut back by 4 bases and J by 1 base. This CDR3 contains 16 residues. Here the CDR3 reads CASSSYRGSSNQPQHF. The CDR3 DNA reads TGTGCCAGCAGCTCGTACAGGGGTTCGAGCAATCAGCCCCAGCATTTT.

As DNA, the CDR3 is TGTGCCAGCAGGTACAGGGGCAATTCGGTGGATACGCAGTATTTT. This translates into CASRYRGNSVDTQYF. V is TRBV27 and J is TRBJ2-3; 7 bases map to TRBD1. V was pared by 6 bases and J by 6 bases, with 12 bases of the junction left unmatched. The CDR3 is made up of 15 amino acids. The germline V gene encodes CDR1 MNHEY and CDR2 SMNVEV (reference sequence).

The chain combines TRBV4-3 with TRBJ2-3, with 9 bases that match TRBD2. Germline V gene sequence: CDR1 LGHNA, CDR2 YSLEER. V lost 1 base and J lost 2; bases outside the gene matches: 10. The CDR3 has 18 residues. Written as DNA, the CDR3 is TGCGCCAGCAGCCAAGGAAAGTTTGGCGGGGGGGCCACAGATACGCAGTATTTT. This sequence encodes CASSQGKFGGGATDTQYF.

This clonotype occurred a few times. This chain links TRBV7-2 with TRBJ2-3; D is perhaps TRBD1 (6 bases). This CDR3 has 13 residues. CDR1 and CDR2 (germline): SGHTA, FQGNSA. Between the trimmed V and J ends, which lost 6 bases and 6 bases, there was a span of 13 bases. CDR3: CASRVQGWDTQYF. CDR3 bases: TGTGCCAGCAGGGTACAGGGTTGGGATACGCAGTATTTT. The entire variable domain, with the rest obtained from reference TRBV7-2 and TRBJ2-3, is as follows: GAGVSQSPSNKVTEKGKDVELRCDPISGHTALYWYRQSLGQGLEFLIYFQGNSAPDKSGLPSDRFSAERTGGSVSTLTIQRTQQEDSAVYLCASRVQGWDTQYFGPGTRLTVL.

The chain joins TRBV2 to TRBJ2-1, with TRBD1 matching over 8 bases. There are 15 residues in the CDR3. The germline V gene has CDR1 SNHLY and CDR2 FYNNEI. J was trimmed by 5 bases and V by 6 bases; bases with no gene match: 9. Written as DNA, the CDR3 is TGTGCCAGCAGGCCCCGGGACAGGAGCCACAATGAGCAGTTCTTC. It is translated as CASRPRDRSHNEQFF. Full variable domain (outside the CDR3, taken from reference TRBV2 and TRBJ2-1): EPEVTQTPSHQVTQMGQEVILRCVPISNHLYFYWYRQILGQKVEFLVSFYNNEISEKSEIFDDQFSVERPDGSNFTLKIRSTKLEDSAMYFCASRPRDRSHNEQFFGPGTRLTVL.

The chain links TRBV7-2 to TRBJ2-1; 7 positions match TRBD2. Germline V gives CDR1 SGHTA, CDR2 FQGNSA. The trim removed 1 base at V and 1 base at J, leaving 10 bases unmatched. The CDR3 totals 18 residues. CDR3 region: CASSLERDYALSYNEQFF. Written as DNA, the CDR3 is TGTGCCAGCAGCTTAGAGAGGGACTACGCCCTATCCTACAATGAGCAGTTCTTC.